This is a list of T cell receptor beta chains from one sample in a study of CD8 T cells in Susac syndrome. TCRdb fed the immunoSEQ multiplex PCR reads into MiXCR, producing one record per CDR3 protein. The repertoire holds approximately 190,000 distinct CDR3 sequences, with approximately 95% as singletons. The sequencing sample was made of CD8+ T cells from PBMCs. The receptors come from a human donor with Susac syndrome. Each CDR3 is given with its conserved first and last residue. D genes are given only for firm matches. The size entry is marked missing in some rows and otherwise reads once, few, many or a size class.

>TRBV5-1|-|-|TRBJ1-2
TGCGCCAGCCAAGGGGGGGCGGCTGGCTACACCTTC
CASQGGAAGYTF
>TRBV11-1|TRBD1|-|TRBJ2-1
TGTGCCAGCAGCCCGGGACAGCTCTCGAGCTCCTACAATGAGCAGTTCTTC
CASSPGQLSSSYNEQFF
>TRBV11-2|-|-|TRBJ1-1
TGTGCCAGCAACAAATGGCGGGATGAAGCTTTCTTT
CASNKWRDEAFF
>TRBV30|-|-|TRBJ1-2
TGTGCCTGGAGTGTATCCCCCCCGACAGTAACCTATGGCTACACCTTC
CAWSVSPPTVTYGYTF
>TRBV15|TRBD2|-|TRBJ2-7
TGTGCCACCAGCAGAGATATGGCGGGAGCGGGGTCAGAGCAGTACTTC
CATSRDMAGAGSEQYF
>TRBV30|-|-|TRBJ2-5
TGTGCTGGGGTCAGTCAAGAGACCCAGTACTTC
CAGVSQETQYF
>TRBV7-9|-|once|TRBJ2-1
TGTGCCAGCAGCCCAGGATCCATCAATGAGCAGTTCTTC
CASSPGSINEQFF
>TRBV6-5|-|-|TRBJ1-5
TGTGCCAGCAGCCCCGGCCCACGTCAGCCCCAGCATTTT
CASSPGPRQPQHF
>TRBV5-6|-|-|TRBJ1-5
TGTGCCAGCAGCTTGGGGGCAGGCTCTAGCAATCAGCCCCAGCATTTT
CASSLGAGSSNQPQHF
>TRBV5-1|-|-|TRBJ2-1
TGCGCCAGCAGCTTGCCGGGGAGCTCCTACAATGAGCAGTTCTTC
CASSLPGSSYNEQFF